The clone carrying this TCR beta chain was detected many times. The sample originates from a study of T cells in Graves' hyperthyroidism and ophthalmopathy. Trimming pared 1 base from V and 6 bases from J, leaving 10 bases between. The germline V gene has CDR1 DFQATT and CDR2 SNEGSKA (reference sequence). This CDR3 comprises 13 residues. RNA transcripts served as the template for amplifying TCR beta CDR3 regions. TCR CDR3 underwent first-round RT-PCR with the HTBI primer set. TCRdb passed the multiplex PCR reads through MiXCR, listing each CDR3 protein once. The sample holds under 300,000 distinct CDR3 sequences, less than 30% seen once.

The V and J genes are TRBV20-1 and TRBJ1-5; D might be TRBD1 (6 bases). The specimen was blood. This clonotype was obtained from a man aged 35 to 55 with Graves' hyperthyroidism that later progressed to Graves' ophthalmopathy. CDR3 loop: CSARVTGTQPQHF. The DNA for the CDR3 is TGCAGTGCTAGAGTAACAGGGACTCAGCCCCAGCATTTT.